This TCR beta chain was sequenced during a study of read filtering for tumor transcriptome and immune sequencing. Molecular barcoded adaptors covering alpha/delta and beta/gamma chains were used on about 0.4 ug RNA. Each CDR3 protein gets one entry after TCRdb re-called the reads with MiXCR. The sample has about 28,000 distinct CDR3 sequences, approximately 15% seen once. At least ten counts were recorded for this clonotype. CDR3 length: 17 residues. V lost 3 bases and J 4 bases, leaving 19 bases between the germline ends. The receptor's source is a donor at least 40 years old with multiple myeloma. The V call is TRBV12-3 or TRBV12-4, the J call TRBJ2-1; possible D gene TRBD1, 5 bases. The sample consisted of a population of CD138-negative cells sorted from bone marrow. The CDR3 reads CASSFSGSTGTYNEQFF. In DNA form, the CDR3 reads TGTGCCAGCAGTTTTTCAGGGTCCACGGGCACGTACAATGAGCAGTTCTTC.